This T cell receptor (beta chain) was captured by sequencing in a study of shared clonotypes between healthy human individuals. Study conclusions and caveats: In several donors, around 5.5% of naive CD4 clonotypes appeared in common. Generally, naive subsets came out with larger estimated richness than memory subsets. Sampling covered blood only; tissue repertoires likely differ.

Assay: immunoSEQ multiplex PCR; the TCRdb copy retains only in-frame clones and omits some. The sample shows hundreds of thousands of clones, approximately 79% of them seen only once. All donors qualified as healthy HIV-negative adults and had experienced no recent acute infections or vaccinations. As to this clone: The antigen is undetermined.

The receptor comes from a man younger than 40 in good health. The sequenced sample consisted of memory CD4+ T cells sorted from blood. Subset reported: CD45RA-negative fraction.

DNA of the CDR3: TGTGCCAGCAGCTTAGTCCGGTTTGGGGAGCTGTTTTTT. Protein sequence: CASSLVRFGELFF. V usage is TRBV7-2 and J usage is TRBJ2-2; D is undetermined. Trimming removed 1 base from V and 8 bases from J, with 8 bases in between. Germline V lookup: CDR1 SGHTA, CDR2 FQGNSA. The CDR3 consists of 13 residues.